These 19 T cell receptor beta chains share one sample of origin, sequenced in a study of regulatory T cells in long-lasting Graves disease. TCR beta libraries were built with iRepertoire HTBI primers and Arm-PCR of CDR3 regions. TCRdb re-analysed the multiplex PCR reads in MiXCR, keeping a single row per CDR3 protein. The sample holds about 620,000 distinct CDR3 sequences; less than 20% are singletons and the top ten take approximately 20%. Time point meaning: newly diagnosed GD, antithyroid drugs for less than 3 months. PBMC-derived RNA was used for the TCR library. These same data were also listed under a study on T cells in Graves' hyperthyroidism and ophthalmopathy.

The input for sequencing was peripheral blood mononuclear cells (PBMCs), taken at new diagnosis, from a patient treated with antithyroid drugs. The origin of the receptors is a woman in her twenties or thirties with Graves disease.

The gene calls are TRBV20-1 and TRBJ2-1; TRBD2 matches at 12 bases. This CDR3 has 13 amino acids. Trimming took 3 bases from V and 10 from J; bases not matched to a gene: 4. Germline V gives CDR1 DFQATT, CDR2 SNEGSKA (reference sequence). For the CDR3, the DNA is TGCAGTGCTAGGAAGGGGACTAGCGGGGAGCAGTTCTTC. Protein sequence: CSARKGTSGEQFF.

This clonotype was seen only a few times. This chain links TRBV18 with TRBJ2-3, with D unclear. Trimming removed 5 bases from V and 4 bases from J, with 16 bases in between. This CDR3 has 15 residues. Per germline, CDR1 KGHSH and CDR2 LQKENI. The CDR3 coding sequence is TGTGCCAGCTCATCCTCCTTCTCCGTCGCAGATACGCAGTATTTT. Its translation is CASSSSFSVADTQYF.

This clonotype appeared many times. V gene TRBV6-1 combines with J gene TRBJ1-4; 9 positions agree with TRBD1. V shed 7 bases and J 7 bases; nucleotides not matched to a gene: 10. The CDR3 is 15 residues long. Germline CDR1 and CDR2: MNHNS and SASEGT. CDR3 DNA sequence: TGTGCCAGCACCCAGACAGGGGGAGGTGGTGAAAAACTGTTTTTT. Residues: CASTQTGGGGEKLFF.

Worth noting for this clonotype: With a much larger clone just one base away, this may be a read error. The chain employs TRBV6-5 and TRBJ1-2; no clear D. Germline lookup yields CDR1 MNHEY and CDR2 SVGAGI. The CDR3 is made up of 15 amino acids. The CDR3 DNA follows: TGTGCCAGCGGTTACGACCGCATCCCTCTCTATGACTACACCTTC. The encoded protein is CASGYDRIPLYDYTF.

The chain employs TRBV3-1 and TRBJ2-2, with D perhaps matching TRBD1 (6 bases). V lost 3 bases and J lost 6, with 14 bases in between. CDR1 is LGHDT and CDR2 is YNNKEL in the germline V gene (reference sequence). The CDR3 consists of 15 residues. CDR3 nucleotide sequence: TGTGCCAGCAGCCATCGACAGGCGACATCCGGGGAGCTGTTTTTT. This translates into CASSHRQATSGELFF.

This clonotype was recorded at least ten times. This rearrangement joins TRBV2 to TRBJ1-1; the match to TRBD1 covers 8 bases. CDR1 and CDR2 from the germline V gene are SNHLY and FYNNEI. The CDR3 runs 16 residues. With 3 bases clipped from V and 3 bases from J, the junction kept 9 bases outside the gene matches. The CDR3 spells CASSDEGQGVDTEAFF. CDR3 coding DNA: TGTGCCAGCAGTGACGAAGGACAGGGAGTAGACACTGAAGCTTTCTTT.

This sequence joins TRBV7-2 and TRBJ1-3; D remains ambiguous. Germline assignment: CDR1 SGHTA and CDR2 FQGNSA. Trimming removed 3 bases at V and 0 bases at J, with 12 bases between. The CDR3 length is 16 residues. CDR3 sequence reads: CASSFSPGISGNTIYF. For the CDR3, the DNA is TGTGCCAGCAGCTTTTCTCCGGGGATCTCTGGAAACACCATATATTTT.

This chain joins TRBV18 and TRBJ1-5; D is uncertain. The V gene lost 6 bases and the J gene lost 4 bases, with 16 bases spanning the gap. There are 15 residues in the CDR3. Germline V gene lookup returns CDR1 KGHSH and CDR2 LQKENI. The CDR3 nucleotides are TGTGCCAGCTCCTACGTCGGGAAAGTTAATCAGCCCCAGCATTTT. It translates to CASSYVGKVNQPQHF.

In this sample, this clonotype turned up a few times. V usage is TRBV10-2 and J usage is TRBJ2-1; D is perhaps TRBD2 (6 bases). The CDR3 length is 17 residues. In germline, CDR1 is WSHSY, CDR2 SAAADI. Trimming removed 1 base at V and 0 bases at J, with 13 bases between. CDR3 amino acids: CASSEYKAGSSYNEQFF. The CDR3 coding sequence is TGCGCCAGCAGTGAGTATAAGGCGGGAAGCTCCTACAATGAGCAGTTCTTC.

This clonotype has a handful of counts. CDR3 DNA: TGCAGCGGGCAGGGGGTATCTGGGGCCAACGTCCTGACTTTC. Translated: CSGQGVSGANVLTF. The gene calls are TRBV29-1 and TRBJ2-6; 7 nucleotides agree with TRBD1. The CDR3 has 14 residues. The V and J ends lost 7 bases and 1 base, in that order; junction bases with no gene match: 4. The germline gives CDR1 SQVTM, CDR2 ANQGSEA.

This clonotype was picked up many times. The rearrangement uses TRBV24-1 and TRBJ2-1; TRBD1 aligns across 11 bases. Trimming took 0 bases from V and 7 from J; bases not matched to a gene: 1. Germline V lookup: CDR1 KGHDR, CDR2 SFDVKD. The CDR3 runs 15 residues. The DNA of the CDR3 is TGTGCCACCAGTGATTTGGGACAGGGGGCGAATGAGCAGTTCTTC. This encodes CATSDLGQGANEQFF.

The sample holds many counts of this clonotype. The V and J genes are TRBV13 and TRBJ1-5; 7 positions agree with TRBD1. V gave up 3 bases and J gave up 9 bases; unmatched junction bases: 5. This CDR3 region has 13 residues. CDR1 is PRHDT, CDR2 FYEKMQ, per germline (reference sequence). DNA of the CDR3: TGTGCCAGCAGCTTGCAGGGGGATGCGCCCCAGCATTTT. This gives the protein CASSLQGDAPQHF. Looking up the rest from reference TRBV13 and TRBJ1-5 gives the full variable domain: AAGVIQSPRHLIKEKRETATLKCYPIPRHDTVYWYQQGPGQDPQFLISFYEKMQSDKGSIPDRFSAQQFSDYHSELNMSSLELGDSALYFCASSLQGDAPQHFGDGTRLSIL.

This clonotype came up a few times. The chain uses TRBV5-4 and TRBJ2-7; no clear D. The CDR3 spans 13 residues. Trimming removed 3 bases from V and 7 bases from J, with 14 bases in between. Looked up from germline, CDR1 is SGHNT and CDR2 is YYREEE (reference sequence). CDR3 sequence: CASSSPGNEEQYF. Written as DNA, the CDR3 is TGTGCCAGCAGCTCCCCTGGGAATGAGGAGCAGTACTTC.

This clonotype was recorded many times. J is TRBJ2-7 and V is TRBV7-8; maybe TRBD2 (5 bases). Between the trimmed V and J ends, which lost 4 bases and 0 bases, there was a span of 13 bases. The CDR3 runs to 15 residues. CDR1 SGHVS and CDR2 FQNEAQ come from the germline V gene. Here the CDR3 reads CASSSRTGSSYEQYF. In DNA, the CDR3 is TGTGCCAGCAGCTCGAGGACGGGGAGCTCCTACGAGCAGTACTTC.

This clonotype was counted only a few times. The chain combines TRBV9 with TRBJ1-1; the D is unclear. Trimming cost V 2 bases and J 5 bases, with 10 bases left between them. Germline values: CDR1 SGDLS, CDR2 YYNGEE. The CDR3 loop spans 13 amino acids. DNA of the CDR3: TGTGCCAGCAGCGTTTCTGGGTTAACTGAAGCTTTCTTT. This sequence encodes CASSVSGLTEAFF.

The table lists this clonotype with a few counts. A read error is possible here, since a much larger clone lies one base away. This chain connects TRBV28 to TRBJ1-5; D not certain. This CDR3 is 15 amino acids long. The germline gives CDR1 MDHEN, CDR2 SYDVKM. Trimming stripped 5 bases from V and 2 bases from J, with 13 bases between. CDR3 sequence: CASSVHRGGNQPQHF. The CDR3 DNA reads as TGTGCCAGCAGTGTCCACCGAGGAGGCAATCAGCCCCAGCATTTT.

A few counts support this clonotype. This chain links TRBV6-1 with TRBJ1-4, with D possibly matching TRBD1 (5 bases). There are 12 residues in the CDR3. Germline CDR1 MNHNS, CDR2 SASEGT. V lost 8 bases and J lost 8, with 12 bases in between. This chain's CDR3 is CASFGPGEKLFF. In DNA form, the CDR3 reads TGTGCCAGCTTCGGTCCAGGGGAAAAACTGTTTTTT.

A note on this clonotype: A far larger clone differs by one base, so this is likely a read error. The chain couples TRBV12-3 or TRBV12-4 to TRBJ2-4, with 10 bases aligning to TRBD1. The tail of the sequence fits TRBJ1-2 better, so the J call may be wrong. This CDR3 contains 14 residues. The CDR3 DNA reads as TGTACCAGCAGCAGGGACAGGGGCTTAGGTGGCTACACCTTC. This codes for CTSSRDRGLGGYTF.

This clonotype has a handful of counts. V is TRBV6-2 or TRBV6-3 and J is TRBJ2-3, with D possibly TRBD2 on 6 matching bases. CDR3 length: 15 amino acids. Germline V CDR1 and CDR2: MNHEY, SVGEGT. Trimming stripped 6 bases from V and 6 bases from J, with 19 bases between. CDR3 region: CASSYGGGKADTQYF. For the CDR3, the DNA is TGTGCCAGCAGCTACGGTGGAGGGAAGGCGGATACGCAGTATTTT.